The 25 T cell receptor beta chains presented below share a single source sample, sequenced in a study of blood T cell repertoires in COVID-19. Sequencing used immunoSEQ multiplex PCR; TCRdb keeps in-frame clones, though not all of them. The data hold about 88,000 clones, with 80% to 90% observed a single time. Sequenced input: peripheral blood. The source is a man of 80 years or more with acute or convalescent COVID-19.

The rearrangement links TRBV19 to TRBJ1-5; 8 bases are a match to TRBD1. CDR1 and CDR2 (germline): LNHDA, SQIVND (reference sequence). CDR3 length: 15 amino acids. The J segment lost 0 bases and the V segment lost 7 bases, leaving 5 bases of the junction unmatched. CDR3 amino acids: CASTRTGNSNQPQHF. The CDR3 DNA reads TGTGCCAGTACCAGGACAGGGAATAGCAATCAGCCCCAGCATTTT. Filled out from reference TRBV19 and TRBJ1-5, the complete variable domain reads DGGITQSPKYLFRKEGQNVTLSCEQNLNHDAMYWYRQDPGQGLRLIYYSQIVNDFQKGDIAEGYSVSREKKESFPLTVTSAQKNPTAFYLCASTRTGNSNQPQHFGDGTRLSIL.

CDR3 coding DNA: TGTGCCAGCAGCTTAGATGGTGGAGAAGACCATGGCTACACCTTC. Translation: CASSLDGGEDHGYTF. The V and J genes are TRBV11-2 and TRBJ1-2; D is unresolved. The CDR3 is 15 amino acids. From germline, CDR1 is SGHAT and CDR2 FQNNGV. V lost 0 bases to trimming and J lost 6 bases, with 14 bases between them.

The J gene is TRBJ1-2, the V gene TRBV29-1; D remains ambiguous. Germline V CDR1 and CDR2: SQVTM, ANQGSEA. This CDR3 has 11 amino acids. The V gene lost 3 bases and the J gene lost 8 bases, with 10 bases spanning the gap. CDR3 residues: CSVDKGEGYTF. The CDR3 DNA follows: TGCAGCGTTGACAAGGGAGAGGGCTACACCTTC.

The chain recombines TRBV19 with TRBJ1-6; TRBD1 is a possible D gene (5 bases). V shed 7 bases and J shed 0 bases, with 13 bases lying between them. In germline, CDR1 is LNHDA, CDR2 SQIVND (reference sequence). CDR3 size: 16 residues. The CDR3 nucleotides read TGTGCCAGTAAAAGGTCGACAGACTCCTATAATTCACCCCTCCACTTT. Translating it yields CASKRSTDSYNSPLHF.

J is TRBJ2-7 and V is TRBV5-4; D perhaps matches TRBD1 (5 bases). Deletions cut 0 bases from V and 1 base from J, with 5 bases between. This CDR3 contains 13 residues. CDR1 and CDR2 (germline): SGHNT, YYREEE (reference sequence). The CDR3 protein is CASSLGQSYEQYF. The CDR3 DNA is TGTGCCAGCAGCTTGGGACAGTCCTACGAGCAGTACTTC. Drawing the rest from reference TRBV5-4 and TRBJ2-7, the complete variable domain is ETGVTQSPTHLIKTRGQQVTLRCSSQSGHNTVSWYQQALGQGPQFIFQYYREEENGRGNFPPRFSGLQFPNYSSELNVNALELDDSALYLCASSLGQSYEQYFGPGTRLTVT.

This clone was observed a handful of times. The CDR3 protein is CASSPKQGVNTEAFF. The CDR3 DNA sequence: TGTGCCAGCTCACCGAAGCAGGGGGTGAACACTGAAGCTTTCTTT. The chain employs TRBV18 and TRBJ1-1; 7 bases line up with TRBD1. Germline lookup yields CDR1 KGHSH and CDR2 LQKENI. The CDR3 contains 15 residues. V gave up 3 bases and J gave up 0 bases; unmatched junction bases: 4.

J is TRBJ1-2 and V is TRBV6-5; tentatively, D is TRBD1 (5 bases). Deletions cut 2 bases from V and 5 bases from J, with 9 bases between. This CDR3 comprises 13 residues. Germline-derived CDR1 and CDR2 are MNHEY and SVGAGI. CDR3 sequence (DNA): TGTGCCAGCAGTTACGGGGCAGAGTATGGCTACACCTTC. As protein: CASSYGAEYGYTF.

CDR3: CASSLDRAEAFF. DNA for the CDR3: TGTGCCAGCAGTTTGGACAGGGCTGAAGCTTTCTTT. V usage is TRBV2 and J usage is TRBJ1-1, with 8 bases lining up with TRBD1. This CDR3 contains 12 residues. Germline V lookup: CDR1 SNHLY, CDR2 FYNNEI. The trim removed 5 bases at V and 6 bases at J, leaving 2 bases unmatched.

This sequence joins TRBV6-5 and TRBJ2-7, with a tentative D call TRBD2 (6 bases). With 5 bases removed from V and 3 bases from J, the gap between germline ends came to 11 bases. Germline-derived CDR1 and CDR2 are MNHEY and SVGAGI. This CDR3 contains 13 residues. CDR3 DNA: TGTGCCAGCAGTCGGGACTGGGGCTACGAGCAGTACTTC. It encodes CASSRDWGYEQYF.

V and J are TRBV3-1 (or the pseudogene TRBV3-2) and TRBJ2-7, with D possibly matching TRBD1 (6 bases). Trimming took off 4 bases at V and 7 bases at J, with 8 bases between the two ends. From germline, CDR1 is LGHDT and CDR2 YNNKEL (reference sequence). The CDR3 sequence is 11 residues long. CDR3 in amino acids: CASSPGQEQYF. CDR3 nucleotide sequence: TGTGCCAGCAGCCCCGGACAGGAGCAGTACTTC.

This rearrangement joins TRBV14 to TRBJ2-3, with 10 bases identical to TRBD1. Per the germline V gene, CDR1 is SGHDN and CDR2 is FVKESK. The V segment lost 4 bases and the J segment 6 bases; nucleotides outside the gene matches: 4. The CDR3 contains 14 residues. CDR3 in amino acids: CASSRGQGRDTQYF. The CDR3 bases are TGTGCCAGCAGCCGGGGACAGGGGAGGGATACGCAGTATTTT.

This chain links TRBV29-1 with TRBJ1-3; TRBD1 matches 7 bases. Germline V CDR1 and CDR2: SQVTM, ANQGSEA. CDR3 size: 16 residues. J was trimmed by 6 bases and V by 1 base; bases with no gene match: 12. DNA for the CDR3: TGCAGCGTTGAAGGGAGAACAGGGGAACGGGAAAACACCATATATTTT. Protein product: CSVEGRTGERENTIYF. Variable domain in full (rest from reference TRBV29-1 and TRBJ1-3): SAVISQKPSRDICQRGTSLTIQCQVDSQVTMMFWYRQQPGQSLTLIATANQGSEATYESGFVIDKFPISRPNLTFSTLTVSNMSPEDSSIYLCSVEGRTGERENTIYFGEGSWLTVV.

The J gene is TRBJ2-7, the V gene TRBV27; TRBD1 aligns across 7 bases. Trimming cost V 3 bases and J 7 bases; bases outside gene matches: 12. The CDR3 totals 15 residues. Germline V gene data show CDR1 as MNHEY and CDR2 as SMNVEV (reference sequence). This CDR3 reads CASSLSGTAPGEQYF. CDR3 DNA sequence: TGTGCCAGCAGTTTGTCCGGGACAGCCCCCGGGGAGCAGTACTTC.

The chain joins TRBV7-2 to TRBJ1-2, with no clear D. CDR1 and CDR2 from the germline V gene are SGHTA and FQGNSA. Trimming left V 0 bases short and J 4 bases short, with 12 bases between. CDR3 size: 15 residues. The CDR3 sequence is CASSLAGGSGYGYTF. The CDR3 DNA reads TGTGCCAGCAGCTTAGCCGGAGGATCCGGCTATGGCTACACCTTC. The full variable domain, in which reference TRBV7-2 and TRBJ1-2 provide the parts outside the CDR3, is GAGVSQSPSNKVTEKGKDVELRCDPISGHTALYWYRQSLGQGLEFLIYFQGNSAPDKSGLPSDRFSAERTGGSVSTLTIQRTQQEDSAVYLCASSLAGGSGYGYTFGSGTRLTVV.

The gene calls are TRBV19 and TRBJ1-1, with D perhaps TRBD1 (6 bases). V was cut by 2 bases and J by 5 bases, with 12 bases left in between. Germline V lookup: CDR1 LNHDA, CDR2 SQIVND (reference sequence). This CDR3 is built from 14 residues. CDR3: CASSIPAGETEAFF. Written as DNA, the CDR3 is TGTGCCAGTAGTATACCGGCAGGGGAAACTGAAGCTTTCTTT.

V gene TRBV7-2 combines with J gene TRBJ1-1, with TRBD1 matching 7 bases. This CDR3 region has 17 residues. V shed 5 bases and J 1 base; nucleotides not matched to a gene: 13. Germline CDR1 SGHTA, CDR2 FQGNSA. In DNA, the CDR3 is TGTGCCAGCAGCGGATCACCGGGACAGACTAGGAACACTGAAGCTTTCTTT. Amino acid sequence: CASSGSPGQTRNTEAFF.

The chain combines TRBV6-5 with TRBJ1-2; possibly TRBD1 for D (6 bases). CDR3 size: 14 residues. Germline V lookup: CDR1 MNHEY, CDR2 SVGAGI. V lost 2 bases, J lost 4 bases, and 11 bases lay in between. The CDR3 nucleotides read TGTGCCAGCAGTTACGGCAGGGGCTTCTATGGCTACACCTTC. Translation: CASSYGRGFYGYTF.

The chain employs TRBV5-1 and TRBJ2-5; 12 nucleotides align to TRBD2. J gave up 5 bases and V 3 bases, and 8 bases lay outside the gene matches. The CDR3 spans 16 residues. The germline CDR1 and CDR2 sequences are SGHRS and YFSETQ. CDR3: CASSSGLAGTFETQYF. Written as DNA, the CDR3 is TGCGCCAGCAGCTCAGGACTAGCGGGGACCTTCGAGACCCAGTACTTC.

The J gene is TRBJ2-2, the V gene TRBV7-2; 9 positions agree with TRBD1. This CDR3 has 16 amino acids. CDR1 is SGHTA and CDR2 is FQGNSA in the germline V gene. Trimming cost V 1 base and J 7 bases; bases outside gene matches: 7. The CDR3, as DNA: TGTGCCAGCAGCTTAGTAGGGACAGGGAGTGGCGGGGAGCTGTTTTTT. Its translation is CASSLVGTGSGGELFF.

This clone was observed a few times. This chain connects TRBV4-2 to TRBJ2-5; possible D gene TRBD1, 6 bases. Germline V gene sequence: CDR1 LGHNA, CDR2 YNFKEQ. The CDR3 has 15 residues. V lost 0 bases and J 2 bases, leaving 10 bases between the germline ends. CDR3: CASSQDLQGQETQYF. Here the CDR3 DNA reads TGTGCCAGCAGCCAAGATTTACAGGGACAAGAGACCCAGTACTTC.

The chain combines TRBV19 with TRBJ2-2, with 7 bases aligning to TRBD1. There are 12 residues in the CDR3. Germline assignment: CDR1 LNHDA and CDR2 SQIVND (reference sequence). V dropped 8 bases and J dropped 6; count of bases not matched to a gene: 3. This CDR3 is CASDRDPGELFF. The CDR3 DNA follows: TGTGCCAGTGACAGGGATCCCGGGGAGCTGTTTTTT.

The rearrangement joins TRBV27 to TRBJ2-7; 7 positions match TRBD1. In germline, CDR1 is MNHEY, CDR2 SMNVEV (reference sequence). The CDR3 is made up of 16 amino acids. J lost 2 bases, V lost 1 base, and 8 bases had no gene match. The CDR3 reads CASSLFKPGGAYEQYF. The CDR3 region has the DNA TGTGCCAGCAGTTTATTTAAACCAGGGGGAGCCTACGAGCAGTACTTC.

The V call is TRBV11-2, the J call TRBJ2-7; D perhaps matches TRBD1 (6 bases). Germline CDR1 reads SGHAT; CDR2 reads FQNNGV. The CDR3 has 14 residues. The V end lost 4 bases, the J end lost 3 bases, and 13 bases lay between the germline ends. Written as DNA, the CDR3 is TGTGCCAGCAGCTCCCCCAGGGGAAGCTACGAGCAGTACTTC. It is translated as CASSSPRGSYEQYF.

This clone was counted a few times. The gene calls are TRBV6-5 and TRBJ1-1; TRBD1 matches 9 bases. The CDR3 has 16 residues. V dropped 2 bases and J dropped 0; count of bases not matched to a gene: 4. Germline-derived CDR1 and CDR2 are MNHEY and SVGAGI. CDR3 nucleotide sequence: TGTGCCAGCAGTTACCAACAGGGGGCAGTGAACACTGAAGCTTTCTTT. Its protein product is CASSYQQGAVNTEAFF.

The chain is built from TRBV11-2 and TRBJ2-1, with 10 bases matching TRBD2. CDR1 and CDR2 from the germline V gene are SGHAT and FQNNGV. V lost 1 base and J lost 3; bases outside the gene matches: 0. The CDR3 is made up of 15 amino acids. The CDR3, as DNA: TGTGCCAGCAGCTTAGGACTAGCGGGCTACAATGAGCAGTTCTTC. This encodes CASSLGLAGYNEQFF. Drawing the rest from reference TRBV11-2 and TRBJ2-1, the complete variable domain is EAGVAQSPRYKIIEKRQSVAFWCNPISGHATLYWYQQILGQGPKLLIQFQNNGVVDDSQLPKDRFSAERLKGVDSTLKIQPAKLEDSAVYLCASSLGLAGYNEQFFGPGTRLTVL.